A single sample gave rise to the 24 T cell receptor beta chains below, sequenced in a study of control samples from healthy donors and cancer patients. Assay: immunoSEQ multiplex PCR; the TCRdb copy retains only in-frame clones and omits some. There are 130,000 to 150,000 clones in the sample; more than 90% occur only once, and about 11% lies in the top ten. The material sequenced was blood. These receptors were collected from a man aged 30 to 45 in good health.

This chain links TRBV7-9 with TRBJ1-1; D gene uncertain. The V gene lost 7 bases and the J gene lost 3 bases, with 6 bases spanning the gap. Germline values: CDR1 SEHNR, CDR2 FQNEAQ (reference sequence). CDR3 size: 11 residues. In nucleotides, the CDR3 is TGTGCCAGCAACGATGACACTGAAGCTTTCTTT. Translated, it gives CASNDDTEAFF.

The CDR3 sequence: CASSLGQGAVTEAFF. The CDR3 DNA reads TGCGCCAGCAGCCTCGGGCAGGGGGCGGTCACTGAAGCTTTCTTT. The chain joins TRBV5-1 to TRBJ1-1; 8 bases are shared with TRBD1. Germline V gene sequence: CDR1 SGHRS, CDR2 YFSETQ. The CDR3 is 15 residues long. After removal of 4 bases from V and 4 bases from J, the junction contained 9 bases not matched to a gene.

The CDR3 region is CATSAPKGGYTEAFF. The CDR3 DNA is TGTGCCACCAGTGCCCCCAAAGGGGGCTACACTGAAGCTTTCTTT. The chain employs TRBV24-1 and TRBJ1-1; TRBD1 matches at 7 bases. CDR1 and CDR2 from the germline V gene are KGHDR and SFDVKD. CDR3 length: 15 amino acids. V lost 5 bases and J lost 3; bases outside the gene matches: 8.

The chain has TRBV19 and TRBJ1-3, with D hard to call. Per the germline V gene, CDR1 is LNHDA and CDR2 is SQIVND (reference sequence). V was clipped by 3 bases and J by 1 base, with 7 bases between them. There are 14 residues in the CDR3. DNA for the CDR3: TGTGCCAGTAGTATCACCGGATCTGGAAACACCATATATTTT. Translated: CASSITGSGNTIYF.

CDR3 residues: CASSERTGREAEAFF. CDR3 DNA sequence: TGTGCCAGCAGTGAGAGGACAGGACGTGAAGCTGAAGCTTTCTTT. J is TRBJ1-1 and V is TRBV6-1; TRBD1 agrees at 7 bases. Germline CDR1 is MNHNS and CDR2 is SASEGT. The CDR3 is 15 amino acids. The J segment lost 6 bases and the V segment lost 3 bases, leaving 10 bases of the junction unmatched.

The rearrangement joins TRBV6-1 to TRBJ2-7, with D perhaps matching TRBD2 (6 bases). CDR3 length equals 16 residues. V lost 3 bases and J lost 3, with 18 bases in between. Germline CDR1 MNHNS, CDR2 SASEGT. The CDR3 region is CASSDSSAGLVYEQYF. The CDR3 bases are TGTGCCAGCAGTGATTCGTCCGCGGGATTGGTCTACGAGCAGTACTTC.

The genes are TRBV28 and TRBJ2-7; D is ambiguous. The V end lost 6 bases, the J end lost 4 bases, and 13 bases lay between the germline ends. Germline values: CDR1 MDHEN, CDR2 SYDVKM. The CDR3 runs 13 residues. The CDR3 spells CASRHHPEYEQYF. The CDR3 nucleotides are TGTGCCAGCAGACATCACCCGGAGTACGAGCAGTACTTC.

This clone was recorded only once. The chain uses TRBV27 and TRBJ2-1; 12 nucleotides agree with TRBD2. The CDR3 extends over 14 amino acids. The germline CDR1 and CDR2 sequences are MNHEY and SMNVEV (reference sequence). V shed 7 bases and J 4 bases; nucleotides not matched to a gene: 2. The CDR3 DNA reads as TGTGCCAGCATGGGACTAGCGGGTTACAATGAGCAGTTCTTC. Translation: CASMGLAGYNEQFF.

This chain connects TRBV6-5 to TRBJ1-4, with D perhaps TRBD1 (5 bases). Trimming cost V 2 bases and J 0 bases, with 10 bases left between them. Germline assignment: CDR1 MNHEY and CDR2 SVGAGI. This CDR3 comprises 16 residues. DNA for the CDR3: TGTGCCAGCAGTTACGGACATACTGCAACTAATGAAAAACTGTTTTTT. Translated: CASSYGHTATNEKLFF.

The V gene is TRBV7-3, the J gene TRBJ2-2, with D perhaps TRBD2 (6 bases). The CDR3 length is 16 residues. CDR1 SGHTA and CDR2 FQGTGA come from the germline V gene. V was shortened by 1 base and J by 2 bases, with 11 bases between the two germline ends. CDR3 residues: CASSLKVGTNTGELFF. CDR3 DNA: TGTGCCAGCAGCTTAAAGGTCGGGACTAACACCGGGGAGCTGTTTTTT. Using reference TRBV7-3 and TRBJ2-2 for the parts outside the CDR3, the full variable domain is GAGVSQTPSNKVTEKGKYVELRCDPISGHTALYWYRQSLGQGPEFLIYFQGTGAADDSGLPNDRFFAVRPEGSVSTLKIQRTERGDSAVYLCASSLKVGTNTGELFFGEGSRLTVL.

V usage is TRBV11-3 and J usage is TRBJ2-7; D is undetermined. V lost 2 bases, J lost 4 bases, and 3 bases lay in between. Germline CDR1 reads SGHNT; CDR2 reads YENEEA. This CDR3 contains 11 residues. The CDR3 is CASSLRYEQYF. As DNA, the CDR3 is TGTGCCAGCAGCTTAAGATACGAGCAGTACTTC.

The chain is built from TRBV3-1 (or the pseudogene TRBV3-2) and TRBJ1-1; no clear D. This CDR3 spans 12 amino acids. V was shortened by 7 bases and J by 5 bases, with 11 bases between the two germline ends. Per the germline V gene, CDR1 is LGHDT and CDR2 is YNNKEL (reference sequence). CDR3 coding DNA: TGTGCCAGCAAGGCAGAAACGACTGAAGCTTTCTTT. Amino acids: CASKAETTEAFF.

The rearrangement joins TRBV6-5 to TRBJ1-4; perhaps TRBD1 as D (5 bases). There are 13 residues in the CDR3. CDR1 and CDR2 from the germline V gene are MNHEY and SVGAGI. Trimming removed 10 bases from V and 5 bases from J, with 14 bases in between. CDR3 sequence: CATPGGKNEKLFF. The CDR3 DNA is TGTGCCACCCCGGGGGGAAAGAATGAAAAACTGTTTTTT.

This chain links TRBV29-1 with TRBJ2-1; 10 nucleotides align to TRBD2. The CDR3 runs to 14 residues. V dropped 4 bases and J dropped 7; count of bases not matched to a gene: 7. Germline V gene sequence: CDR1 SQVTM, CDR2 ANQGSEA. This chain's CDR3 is CSVGGLAGVNEQFF. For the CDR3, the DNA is TGCAGCGTTGGAGGCCTAGCGGGAGTTAATGAGCAGTTCTTC.

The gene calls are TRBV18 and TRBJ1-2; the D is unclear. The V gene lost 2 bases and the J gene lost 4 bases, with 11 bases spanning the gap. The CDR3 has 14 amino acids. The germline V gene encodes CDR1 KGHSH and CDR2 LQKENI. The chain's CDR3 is CASSPNGIGYGYTF. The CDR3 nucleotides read TGTGCCAGCTCACCAAATGGAATCGGCTATGGCTACACCTTC.

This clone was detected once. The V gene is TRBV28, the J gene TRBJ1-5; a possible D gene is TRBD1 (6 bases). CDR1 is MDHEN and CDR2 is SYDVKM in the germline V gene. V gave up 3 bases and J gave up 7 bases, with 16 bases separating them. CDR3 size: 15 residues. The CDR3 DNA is TGTGCCAGCAGTTTCCACGCCACAGGGCCGCAGCCCCAGCATTTT. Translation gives CASSFHATGPQPQHF. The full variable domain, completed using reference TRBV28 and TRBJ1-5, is DVKVTQSSRYLVKRTGEKVFLECVQDMDHENMFWYRQDPGLGLRLIYFSYDVKMKEKGDIPEGYSVSREKKERFSLILESASTNQTSMYLCASSFHATGPQPQHFGDGTRLSIL.

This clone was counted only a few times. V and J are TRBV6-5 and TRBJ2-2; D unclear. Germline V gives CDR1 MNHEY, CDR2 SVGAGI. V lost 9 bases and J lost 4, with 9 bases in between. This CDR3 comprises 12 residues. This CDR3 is CASKYPTGELFF. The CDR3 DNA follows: TGTGCCAGTAAATATCCCACCGGGGAGCTGTTTTTT.

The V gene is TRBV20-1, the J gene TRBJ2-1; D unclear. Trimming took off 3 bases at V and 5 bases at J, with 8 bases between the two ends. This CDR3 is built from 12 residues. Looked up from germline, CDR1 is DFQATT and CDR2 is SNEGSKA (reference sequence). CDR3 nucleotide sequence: TGCAGTGCTAGTAATCCGAACAATGAGCAGTTCTTC. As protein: CSASNPNNEQFF.

The CDR3 nucleotides are TGTGCCAGCTCATCGGGCGGGGCCACTAATCAGCCCCAGCATTTT. This codes for CASSSGGATNQPQHF. The chain has TRBV18 and TRBJ1-5; a possible D gene is TRBD1 (5 bases). This CDR3 has 15 amino acids. Germline CDR1 is KGHSH and CDR2 is LQKENI. The ends were cut back, 5 bases at V and 4 bases at J, with 15 bases in the middle.

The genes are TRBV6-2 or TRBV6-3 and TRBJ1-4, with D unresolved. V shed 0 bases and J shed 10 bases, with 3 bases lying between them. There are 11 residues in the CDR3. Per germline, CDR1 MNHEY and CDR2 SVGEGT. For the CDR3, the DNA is TGTGCCAGCAGTTACTCGGGAAAACTGTTTTTT. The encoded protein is CASSYSGKLFF.

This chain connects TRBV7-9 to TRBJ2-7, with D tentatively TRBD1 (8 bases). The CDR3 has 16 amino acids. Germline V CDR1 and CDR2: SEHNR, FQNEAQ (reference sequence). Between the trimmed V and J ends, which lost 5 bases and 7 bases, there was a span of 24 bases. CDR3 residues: CASSVFPSRGRGEQYF. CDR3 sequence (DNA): TGTGCCAGCAGCGTATTCCCCTCCAGGGGGCGGGGGGAGCAGTACTTC.

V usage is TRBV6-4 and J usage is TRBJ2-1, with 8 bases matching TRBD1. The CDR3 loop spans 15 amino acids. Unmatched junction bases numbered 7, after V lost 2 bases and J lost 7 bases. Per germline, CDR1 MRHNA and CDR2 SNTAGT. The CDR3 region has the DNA TGTGCCAGCAGTGACGGTGACAGGGGCGGGAATGAGCAGTTCTTC. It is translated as CASSDGDRGGNEQFF.

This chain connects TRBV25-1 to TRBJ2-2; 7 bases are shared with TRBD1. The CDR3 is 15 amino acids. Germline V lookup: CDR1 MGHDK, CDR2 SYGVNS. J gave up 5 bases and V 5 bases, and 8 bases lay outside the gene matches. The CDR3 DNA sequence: TGTGCCAGCAGTTGGAAAGCGACAGGGACCGGGGAGCTGTTTTTT. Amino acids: CASSWKATGTGELFF.

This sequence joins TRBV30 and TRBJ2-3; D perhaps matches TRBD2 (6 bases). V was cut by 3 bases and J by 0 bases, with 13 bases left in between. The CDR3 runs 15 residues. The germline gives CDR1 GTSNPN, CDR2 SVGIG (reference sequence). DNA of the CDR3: TGTGCCTGGAGCCGACTAGACCGTAGCACAGATACGCAGTATTTT. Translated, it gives CAWSRLDRSTDTQYF. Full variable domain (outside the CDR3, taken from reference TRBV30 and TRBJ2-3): SQTIHQWPATLVQPVGSPLSLECTVEGTSNPNLYWYRQAAGRGLQLLFYSVGIGQISSEVPQNLSASRPQDRQFILSSKKLLLSDSGFYLCAWSRLDRSTDTQYFGPGTRLTVL.